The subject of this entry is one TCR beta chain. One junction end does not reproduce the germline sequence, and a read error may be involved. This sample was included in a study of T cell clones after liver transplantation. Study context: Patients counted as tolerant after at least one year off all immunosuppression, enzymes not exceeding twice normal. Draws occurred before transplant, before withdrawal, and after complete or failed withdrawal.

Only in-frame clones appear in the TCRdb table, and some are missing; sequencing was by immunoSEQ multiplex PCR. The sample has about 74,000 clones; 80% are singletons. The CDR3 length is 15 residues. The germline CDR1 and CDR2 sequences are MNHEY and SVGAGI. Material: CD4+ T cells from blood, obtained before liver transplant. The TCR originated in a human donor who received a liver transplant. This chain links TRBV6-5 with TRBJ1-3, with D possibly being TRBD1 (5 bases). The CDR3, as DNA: TGTGCCAGCAGTTACTCCAGGGATAGTGGAGACACCATATATTTT. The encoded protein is CASSYSRDSGDTIYF.